The T cell receptor beta chain under discussion was sequenced for a study of chemoradiotherapy in HPV16-positive cancers. General study points: Better recurrence-free survival went with HPV-responsive T-cell expansion in HPV16-positive patients. During treatment, candidate HPV-specific clones and E7-related motifs expanded in tumor.

In its sample, this clone was seen once. Its cognate antigen is unknown. Repeated repertoire sampling spanned the course of chemoradiotherapy. Per germline, CDR1 SEHNR and CDR2 FQNEAQ (reference sequence). The CDR3 has 13 amino acids. V was clipped by 5 bases and J by 1 base; unmatched bases: 1. Measured with immunoSEQ multiplex PCR; TCRdb has only the in-frame clones, and not every one. The sample contains under 35,000 clones, roughly 92% of which appear only once. Sequenced material: blood, taken from a patient who underwent chemoradiotherapy. The receptor was isolated from a human donor with HPV-associated anogenital cancer. The rearrangement links TRBV7-9 to TRBJ1-1, with 7 positions matching TRBD1. The CDR3 sequence is CASSRQGNTEAFF. For the CDR3, the DNA is TGTGCCAGCAGCCGACAGGGGAACACTGAAGCTTTCTTT.